This passage covers 24 T cell receptor beta chains from one sample sequenced in a study of T cell responses to AZD1222 COVID-19 vaccine. Only in-frame clones appear in the TCRdb table, and some are missing; sequencing was by immunoSEQ multiplex PCR. Among over 45,000 clones listed, around 86% were seen once. Source: peripheral blood, taken on day 0 of AZD1222 vaccination. The origin of the receptors is an adult in good health.

This clone occurred a few times. The sample has other DNA sequences that encode this CDR3 too. The chain recombines TRBV7-2 with TRBJ2-7; 9 bases are a match to TRBD1. CDR3 length equals 14 residues. V gave up 1 base and J gave up 4 bases; unmatched junction bases: 2. CDR1 and CDR2 (germline): SGHTA, FQGNSA. The CDR3 bases are TGTGCCAGCAGCTTAGAGACAGGGGGGTACGAGCAGTACTTC. This translates into CASSLETGGYEQYF.

The V and J genes are TRBV7-9 and TRBJ1-1, with TRBD1 as a possible D gene (6 bases). V dropped 8 bases and J dropped 6 bases, with 19 bases sitting between them. The CDR3 has 14 amino acids. Germline loops: CDR1 SEHNR, CDR2 FQNEAQ (reference sequence). The CDR3, as DNA: TGTGCCAGCGAAACTTCGTCGGGGGCCTCTGAAGCTTTCTTT. This encodes CASETSSGASEAFF. Full variable domain (outside the CDR3, taken from reference TRBV7-9 and TRBJ1-1): DTGVSQNPRHKITKRGQNVTFRCDPISEHNRLYWYRQTLGQGPEFLTYFQNEAQLEKSRLLSDRFSAERPKGSFSTLEIQRTEQGDSAMYLCASETSSGASEAFFGQGTRLTVV.

This clone was detected only a few times. The chain links TRBV6-5 to TRBJ2-7; 11 bases align to TRBD2. CDR3 length: 15 residues. Germline V CDR1 and CDR2: MNHEY, SVGAGI. V trimming: 6 bases; J trimming: 3 bases; junction bases outside the gene matches: 7. The CDR3 sequence: CASSRGLAGYYEQYF. The CDR3 coding sequence is TGTGCCAGCAGCCGCGGACTAGCGGGCTACTACGAGCAGTACTTC.

V is TRBV4-3 and J is TRBJ2-5; 7 positions agree with TRBD1. The CDR3 covers 15 residues. Germline assignment: CDR1 LGHNA and CDR2 YSLEER. V trimming: 5 bases; J trimming: 5 bases; junction bases outside the gene matches: 11. The CDR3 region is CASSLVGGQGETQYF. The CDR3, as DNA: TGCGCCAGCAGCTTGGTAGGGGGCCAAGGGGAGACCCAGTACTTC.

The chain couples TRBV5-1 to TRBJ2-1; D not resolved. V gave up 4 bases and J gave up 8 bases, with 19 bases separating them. Looked up from germline, CDR1 is SGHRS and CDR2 is YFSETQ. The CDR3 length is 15 residues. Here the CDR3 reads CASSEEWISDDEQFF. CDR3 DNA sequence: TGCGCCAGCAGCGAGGAGTGGATTTCAGACGATGAGCAGTTCTTC.

Remarks on this clone: In the same sample, other DNA sequences code for this CDR3. The chain has TRBV9 and TRBJ2-7, with a possible D match to TRBD1 (6 bases). Deletions cut 0 bases from V and 0 bases from J, with 7 bases between. The CDR3 consists of 14 residues. Germline-derived CDR1 and CDR2 are SGDLS and YYNGEE. The CDR3: CASSVEGGSYEQYF. In nucleotides, the CDR3 is TGTGCCAGCAGCGTAGAAGGGGGCTCCTACGAGCAGTACTTC.

This clone was detected only once. This sequence joins TRBV7-6 and TRBJ1-1; unclear D gene. V was cut by 5 bases and J by 0 bases, with 19 bases left in between. The CDR3 loop spans 17 amino acids. From germline, CDR1 is SGHVS and CDR2 FNYEAQ. The CDR3 DNA is TGTGCCAGCAGCCCCGTCCGGGCCCGAGCGATGAACACTGAAGCTTTCTTT. Protein product: CASSPVRARAMNTEAFF.

The V and J genes are TRBV4-2 and TRBJ2-7, with TRBD1 matching over 7 bases. The CDR3 contains 16 residues. Germline values: CDR1 LGHNA, CDR2 YNFKEQ. The J segment lost 2 bases and the V segment lost 0 bases, leaving 7 bases of the junction unmatched. The CDR3 protein is CASSQDYSGQTYEQYF. In nucleotides, the CDR3 is TGTGCCAGCAGCCAAGATTATTCGGGACAGACCTACGAGCAGTACTTC.

This chain uses TRBV30 with TRBJ1-5; maybe TRBD1 (6 bases). V lost 1 base and J 7 bases, leaving 11 bases between the germline ends. The CDR3 runs 13 residues. The germline V gene encodes CDR1 GTSNPN and CDR2 SVGIG (reference sequence). In nucleotides, the CDR3 is TGTGCCTGGAGTGGGACAGCCGGACAGCCCCAGCATTTT. This gives the protein CAWSGTAGQPQHF.

This clone has more than one count but fewer than ten. The chain carries TRBV11-2 and TRBJ2-1; D remains ambiguous. The germline V gene encodes CDR1 SGHAT and CDR2 FQNNGV. Trimming left V 5 bases short and J 4 bases short, with 6 bases between. The CDR3 sequence is 12 residues long. The CDR3 coding sequence is TGTGCCAGCAGCGGAGAGTACAATGAGCAGTTCTTC. Its protein product is CASSGEYNEQFF.

This rearrangement joins TRBV4-2 to TRBJ2-3; a weak D match, TRBD1 (5 bases). Germline-derived CDR1 and CDR2 are LGHNA and YNFKEQ. Trimming shortened V by 0 bases and J by 4 bases, and 5 bases separated the two germline ends. This CDR3 comprises 13 residues. The CDR3 region is CASSQEQADTQYF. The CDR3 DNA follows: TGTGCCAGCAGCCAAGAACAGGCAGATACGCAGTATTTT.

This chain connects TRBV6-2 or TRBV6-3 to TRBJ1-5, with a weak D call TRBD1 (6 bases). The CDR3 totals 15 residues. Trimming removed 6 bases from V and 6 bases from J, with 18 bases in between. Germline assignment: CDR1 MNHEY and CDR2 SVGEGT. For the CDR3, the DNA is TGTGCCAGCAGCTGGACAGCTAAATCAGGTCAGCCCCAGCATTTT. This encodes CASSWTAKSGQPQHF.

This clone was observed a single time. The chain combines TRBV2 with TRBJ2-5; D ambiguous. Trimming pared 7 bases from V and 4 bases from J, leaving 16 bases between. Germline-derived CDR1 and CDR2 are SNHLY and FYNNEI. The CDR3 runs to 14 residues. As DNA, the CDR3 is TGTGCCAGCAAGGTGGGGAAAAGGGTAGAGACCCAGTACTTC. As protein: CASKVGKRVETQYF.

This clone was recorded only once. V gene TRBV2 combines with J gene TRBJ1-2; tentative D call: TRBD1 (5 bases). The germline V gene encodes CDR1 SNHLY and CDR2 FYNNEI. V dropped 8 bases and J dropped 7 bases, with 11 bases sitting between them. The CDR3 has 11 residues. The CDR3 sequence is CASFGGGGYTF. The CDR3 bases are TGTGCCAGCTTTGGGGGAGGTGGCTACACCTTC. The full variable domain, rest sourced from reference TRBV2 and TRBJ1-2, is EPEVTQTPSHQVTQMGQEVILRCVPISNHLYFYWYRQILGQKVEFLVSFYNNEISEKSEIFDDQFSVERPDGSNFTLKIRSTKLEDSAMYFCASFGGGGYTFGSGTRLTVV.

Regarding this clone: This CDR3 is also generated by other DNA sequences in the sample. The rearrangement uses TRBV28 and TRBJ2-1; D could derive from TRBD1 or TRBD2 (6 bases each). CDR1 and CDR2 (germline): MDHEN, SYDVKM. CDR3 length: 15 amino acids. The V gene lost 2 bases and the J gene lost 4 bases, with 12 bases spanning the gap. The CDR3 sequence is CASSLAGGLYNEQFF. In nucleotides, the CDR3 is TGTGCCAGCAGTTTAGCCGGGGGCCTTTACAATGAGCAGTTCTTC. The variable domain in full, with the rest retrieved from reference TRBV28 and TRBJ2-1, is DVKVTQSSRYLVKRTGEKVFLECVQDMDHENMFWYRQDPGLGLRLIYFSYDVKMKEKGDIPEGYSVSREKKERFSLILESASTNQTSMYLCASSLAGGLYNEQFFGPGTRLTVL.

The V gene is TRBV5-1, the J gene TRBJ1-1; no clear D. V shed 3 bases and J shed 6 bases, with 0 bases lying between them. CDR3 length equals 9 residues. Germline CDR1 SGHRS, CDR2 YFSETQ. CDR3 protein: CASSSEAFF. Written as DNA, the CDR3 is TGCGCCAGCAGCTCTGAAGCTTTCTTT.

This clone was seen a handful of times. The V and J genes are TRBV30 and TRBJ2-7; D possibly matches TRBD1 or TRBD2 (6 bases each). Germline CDR1 GTSNPN, CDR2 SVGIG (reference sequence). V lost 5 bases and J 5 bases, leaving 16 bases between the germline ends. The CDR3 sequence is 13 residues long. As DNA, the CDR3 is TGTGCCTGGGACCTAGGGGGGAGCAACGAGCAGTACTTC. Amino acid sequence: CAWDLGGSNEQYF.

The V call is TRBV2, the J call TRBJ2-2; 10 bases are shared with TRBD1. The V segment lost 6 bases and the J segment 6 bases; nucleotides outside the gene matches: 7. The CDR3 contains 15 residues. Germline CDR1 is SNHLY and CDR2 is FYNNEI. The chain's CDR3 is CASRDRGVGAGELFF. The CDR3, as DNA: TGTGCCAGCAGGGACAGGGGGGTTGGCGCCGGGGAGCTGTTTTTT.

The chain combines TRBV5-5 with TRBJ2-7, with 9 bases identical to TRBD2. The trim removed 2 bases at V and 3 bases at J, leaving 3 bases unmatched. In germline, CDR1 is SGHKS, CDR2 YYEKEE (reference sequence). The CDR3 runs to 14 residues. CDR3 sequence reads: CASSLAGGNYEQYF. Here the CDR3 DNA reads TGTGCCAGCAGCTTAGCGGGAGGCAACTACGAGCAGTACTTC.

The CDR3 sequence: CASSLRGSGGIQYF. The CDR3, as DNA: TGTGCCAGCAGTTTGCGGGGGTCGGGGGGCATTCAGTACTTC. The chain employs TRBV2 and TRBJ2-4, with TRBD2 matching over 7 bases. Trimming cost V 5 bases and J 9 bases; bases outside gene matches: 10. CDR1 SNHLY and CDR2 FYNNEI come from the germline V gene. This CDR3 comprises 14 residues.

The chain combines TRBV3-1 (or the pseudogene TRBV3-2) with TRBJ2-7; TRBD2 is a possible D gene (5 bases). Germline V lookup: CDR1 LGHDT, CDR2 YNNKEL (reference sequence). This CDR3 has 14 residues. Trimming cost V 2 bases and J 2 bases, with 10 bases left between them. This CDR3 reads CASSQRAGAYEQYF. CDR3 DNA sequence: TGTGCCAGCAGCCAAAGGGCGGGCGCCTACGAGCAGTACTTC.

The chain employs TRBV28 and TRBJ1-5; D uncertain. Trimming took 2 bases from V and 0 from J, leaving 8 bases between them. CDR1 MDHEN and CDR2 SYDVKM come from the germline V gene. The CDR3 totals 15 residues. Here the CDR3 DNA reads TGTGCCAGCAGTTTAGGTGAAATTAGCAATCAGCCCCAGCATTTT. Protein: CASSLGEISNQPQHF. Together with reference TRBV28 and TRBJ1-5, the CDR3 gives the full variable domain: DVKVTQSSRYLVKRTGEKVFLECVQDMDHENMFWYRQDPGLGLRLIYFSYDVKMKEKGDIPEGYSVSREKKERFSLILESASTNQTSMYLCASSLGEISNQPQHFGDGTRLSIL.

J is TRBJ1-5 and V is TRBV7-2, with D perhaps matching TRBD1 (5 bases). The V end was cut by 2 bases, the J end by 5 bases, with 7 bases between. The germline CDR1 and CDR2 sequences are SGHTA and FQGNSA. The CDR3 spans 13 residues. The CDR3 is CASSLTGDQPQHF. The CDR3 DNA follows: TGTGCCAGCAGCTTAACGGGGGATCAGCCCCAGCATTTT.

The chain is built from TRBV24-1 and TRBJ2-1, with 8 bases matching TRBD2. V lost 1 base and J lost 4; bases outside the gene matches: 5. Germline lookup yields CDR1 KGHDR and CDR2 SFDVKD. CDR3 length: 16 residues. This chain's CDR3 is CATSDFTSGRYNEQFF. The CDR3 DNA is TGTGCCACCAGTGATTTCACTAGCGGACGATACAATGAGCAGTTCTTC.